Listed here are 28 T cell receptor beta chains from one sample, sequenced in a study of blood T cell repertoires in COVID-19. The method was immunoSEQ multiplex PCR; TCRdb's version includes in-frame clones alone and lacks a portion of them. Among roughly 100,000 clones listed, roughly 79% were seen once. Sequencing was performed on peripheral blood. The receptors derive from a woman between 65 and 79 years old with acute or convalescent COVID-19.

This sequence joins TRBV19 and TRBJ2-3, with 11 bases lining up with TRBD1. This CDR3 has 17 residues. V lost 5 bases and J lost 0; bases outside the gene matches: 7. CDR1 is LNHDA and CDR2 is SQIVND in the germline V gene (reference sequence). The CDR3 here is CASSPEDRGLSTDTQYF. CDR3 coding DNA: TGTGCCAGTAGTCCCGAGGACAGGGGGCTAAGCACAGATACGCAGTATTTT.

The genes are TRBV5-1 and TRBJ1-2; 10 nucleotides line up with TRBD1. The germline gives CDR1 SGHRS, CDR2 YFSETQ. The CDR3 is 14 residues long. After removal of 4 bases from V and 3 bases from J, the junction contained 3 bases not matched to a gene. The CDR3 region has the DNA TGCGCCAGCAGCAAGGACAGGGGGGACTATGGCTACACCTTC. Translated: CASSKDRGDYGYTF.

This clone was seen only once. The chain recombines TRBV3-1 (or the pseudogene TRBV3-2) with TRBJ1-2, with a weak D call TRBD1 (5 bases). V was shortened by 0 bases and J by 14 bases, with 13 bases between the two germline ends. Germline V gives CDR1 LGHDT, CDR2 YNNKEL (reference sequence). This CDR3 comprises 12 residues. As DNA, the CDR3 is TGTGCCAGCAGCCAAGACGGGGGGAGGATAACCTTC. This sequence encodes CASSQDGGRITF.

The chain uses TRBV6-5 and TRBJ2-5; a weak D match, TRBD2 (6 bases). The germline V gene has CDR1 MNHEY and CDR2 SVGAGI. V was shortened by 2 bases and J by 2 bases, with 12 bases between the two germline ends. This CDR3 is 15 amino acids long. The chain's CDR3 is CASSYGLTSQETQYF. Written as DNA, the CDR3 is TGTGCCAGCAGTTACGGCCTGACTAGTCAAGAGACCCAGTACTTC.

The chain has TRBV6-2 or TRBV6-3 and TRBJ1-5; 8 positions agree with TRBD1. Germline V CDR1 and CDR2: MNHEY, SVGEGT. The CDR3 is 14 residues long. Trimming cost V 6 bases and J 4 bases; bases outside gene matches: 5. As DNA, the CDR3 is TGTGCCAGCAGCCGGGACAGGAGGAATCAGCCCCAGCATTTT. This codes for CASSRDRRNQPQHF.

The chain is built from TRBV6-2 or TRBV6-3 and TRBJ2-1; possible D gene TRBD1, 5 bases. V was trimmed by 6 bases and J by 4 bases, leaving 13 bases between them. Germline V gene sequence: CDR1 MNHEY, CDR2 SVGEGT. The CDR3 totals 14 residues. The CDR3 nucleotides are TGTGCCAGCAGCCACCCCAGGGATTACAATGAGCAGTTCTTC. The encoded protein is CASSHPRDYNEQFF.

This clone has just one count. The chain uses TRBV28 and TRBJ2-7; TRBD1 is a possible D gene (6 bases). The CDR3 has 14 residues. The germline V gene has CDR1 MDHEN and CDR2 SYDVKM. Trimming stripped 4 bases from V and 0 bases from J, with 10 bases between. CDR3: CASSWTVSSYEQYF. In DNA, the CDR3 is TGTGCCAGCAGTTGGACAGTGAGCTCCTACGAGCAGTACTTC.

This clone was detected once. The chain carries TRBV21-1 and TRBJ2-2; the D segment call TRBD2 is taken from the table without a DNA check. TRBV21-1 has pseudogene status. This CDR3 comprises 13 residues. The CDR3 reads CASRKSIHGELFF. The CDR3 coding sequence is TGTGCCAGCAGAAAGAGTATCCACGGGGAGCTGTTTTTT.

V usage is TRBV12-3 or TRBV12-4 and J usage is TRBJ1-5; D gene ambiguous. CDR3 length: 11 residues. V gave up 11 bases and J gave up 1 base, with 6 bases separating them. The CDR3 loop reads CAAGSNQPQHF. The DNA of the CDR3 is TGTGCCGCCGGGAGCAATCAGCCCCAGCATTTT.

This chain joins TRBV27 and TRBJ1-2; 9 nucleotides match TRBD1. This CDR3 contains 15 residues. Germline V gene data show CDR1 as MNHEY and CDR2 as SMNVEV (reference sequence). V was clipped by 6 bases and J by 5 bases; unmatched bases: 10. The CDR3 DNA reads as TGTGCCAGCAGGGCTAGTGGGACAGGGTGGTATGGCTACACCTTC. Its protein is CASRASGTGWYGYTF.

This clone was observed a single time. DNA of the CDR3: TGTGCCTGGAGTGTACTAGGAAGCCAGCCCCAGCATTTT. Encoded protein: CAWSVLGSQPQHF. J is TRBJ1-5 and V is TRBV30; D is undetermined. The germline V gene encodes CDR1 GTSNPN and CDR2 SVGIG (reference sequence). This CDR3 has 13 residues. Trimming removed 0 bases at V and 7 bases at J, with 10 bases between. The full variable domain, with the rest looked up from reference TRBV30 and TRBJ1-5, is SQTIHQWPATLVQPVGSPLSLECTVEGTSNPNLYWYRQAAGRGLQLLFYSVGIGQISSEVPQNLSASRPQDRQFILSSKKLLLSDSGFYLCAWSVLGSQPQHFGDGTRLSIL.

This clone was seen only a few times. The chain couples TRBV9 to TRBJ2-7; 9 nucleotides match TRBD2. CDR1 is SGDLS, CDR2 YYNGEE, per germline. With V trimmed by 4 bases and J by 4 bases, 12 bases remained unmatched. This CDR3 is built from 16 residues. The CDR3 DNA is TGTGCCAGCAGCCCTTCGGGTAGCGGGAGTATGTACGAGCAGTACTTC. Its translation is CASSPSGSGSMYEQYF.

The chain recombines TRBV13 with TRBJ1-3, with 7 nucleotides matching TRBD1. Trimming took 3 bases from V and 2 from J; bases not matched to a gene: 4. The CDR3 spans 15 residues. The germline CDR1 and CDR2 sequences are PRHDT and FYEKMQ (reference sequence). CDR3: CASSFPGTAGNTIYF. The CDR3 DNA reads TGTGCCAGCAGCTTCCCCGGGACAGCTGGAAACACCATATATTTT.

The chain is built from TRBV19 and TRBJ2-7, with 9 bases matching TRBD1. Per the germline V gene, CDR1 is LNHDA and CDR2 is SQIVND (reference sequence). V gave up 10 bases and J gave up 0 bases; unmatched junction bases: 10. This CDR3 has 15 amino acids. CDR3 loop: CATSGQGLHSYEQYF. For the CDR3, the DNA is TGTGCCACGTCCGGACAGGGGCTACACTCCTACGAGCAGTACTTC. Full variable domain (missing parts from reference TRBV19 and TRBJ2-7): DGGITQSPKYLFRKEGQNVTLSCEQNLNHDAMYWYRQDPGQGLRLIYYSQIVNDFQKGDIAEGYSVSREKKESFPLTVTSAQKNPTAFYLCATSGQGLHSYEQYFGPGTRLTVT.

V usage is TRBV6-6 and J usage is TRBJ2-1; 9 bases map to TRBD1. The length of the CDR3 is 14 residues. J lost 5 bases, V lost 7 bases, and 6 bases had no gene match. Germline V lookup: CDR1 MNHNY, CDR2 SVGAGI (reference sequence). CDR3 sequence reads: CASTPGQGNNEQFF. As DNA, the CDR3 is TGTGCCAGCACGCCGGGACAGGGTAACAATGAGCAGTTCTTC.

The chain links TRBV7-2 to TRBJ2-3; TRBD1 is a possible D gene (6 bases). This CDR3 region has 14 residues. Trimming took off 6 bases at V and 0 bases at J, with 10 bases between the two ends. Germline assignment: CDR1 SGHTA and CDR2 FQGNSA. CDR3 sequence (DNA): TGTGCCAGCAGGATCGGGACAAGCACAGATACGCAGTATTTT. It codes for CASRIGTSTDTQYF.

This clone was detected only once. CDR3 in amino acids: CASSPTGEYGYTF. CDR3 sequence (DNA): TGTGCCAGCAGCCCGACAGGGGAATATGGCTACACCTTC. V and J are TRBV5-4 and TRBJ1-2; 8 bases map to TRBD1. This CDR3 comprises 13 residues. Trimming took 4 bases from V and 5 from J; bases not matched to a gene: 4. CDR1 and CDR2 (germline): SGHNT, YYREEE (reference sequence).

The CDR3 DNA follows: TGTGCCAGCAGCTTTCGCGGGGGGGCGTCAGATACGCAGTATTTT. Translation gives CASSFRGGASDTQYF. This sequence joins TRBV11-3 and TRBJ2-3; 9 positions match TRBD2. Trimming at V came to 3 bases and at J to 4 bases, leaving 5 bases not matched to a gene. The germline V gene has CDR1 SGHNT and CDR2 YENEEA. There are 15 residues in the CDR3. Using reference TRBV11-3 and TRBJ2-3 for the parts outside the CDR3, the full variable domain is EAGVVQSPRYKIIEKKQPVAFWCNPISGHNTLYWYLQNLGQGPELLIRYENEEAVDDSQLPKDRFSAERLKGVDSTLKIQPAELGDSAVYLCASSFRGGASDTQYFGPGTRLTVL.

The V gene is TRBV7-9, the J gene TRBJ2-3; D is ambiguous. V lost 7 bases to trimming and J lost 0 bases, with 8 bases between them. Germline-derived CDR1 and CDR2 are SEHNR and FQNEAQ (reference sequence). The CDR3 loop spans 13 amino acids. CDR3 sequence reads: CASTPVSTDTQYF. CDR3 nucleotide sequence: TGTGCCAGCACCCCGGTGAGCACAGATACGCAGTATTTT.

CDR3 region: CAIMVEYQETQYF. In nucleotides, the CDR3 is TGTGCCATCATGGTGGAGTACCAAGAGACCCAGTACTTC. The chain couples TRBV10-3 to TRBJ2-5; the D is unclear. Per the germline V gene, CDR1 is ENHRY and CDR2 is SYGVKD. CDR3 length: 13 amino acids. V shed 7 bases and J shed 0 bases, with 9 bases lying between them.

This clone was seen just once. The V gene is TRBV5-1, the J gene TRBJ2-7; TRBD1 matches at 9 bases. Losses at the gene ends were 1 base for V and 4 bases for J; bases not matched to a gene: 6. The CDR3 sequence is 15 residues long. Germline V gene sequence: CDR1 SGHRS, CDR2 YFSETQ. The CDR3 DNA reads as TGCGCCAGCAGCTTGAGCCGGGACAGGGTTTACGAGCAGTACTTC. This encodes CASSLSRDRVYEQYF.

The chain's CDR3 is CASRDGLGTQYF. The DNA for the CDR3 is TGTGCCAGCAGGGATGGACTGGGTACGCAGTATTTT. The V gene is TRBV5-4, the J gene TRBJ2-3; possibly TRBD2 for D (5 bases). The V gene lost 5 bases and the J gene lost 8 bases, with 12 bases spanning the gap. CDR1 is SGHNT, CDR2 YYREEE, per germline (reference sequence). This CDR3 comprises 12 residues.

This chain connects TRBV3-1 (or the pseudogene TRBV3-2) to TRBJ2-7; 8 bases are a match to TRBD1. Germline V gives CDR1 LGHDT, CDR2 YNNKEL (reference sequence). The CDR3 spans 13 residues. Trimming at V came to 4 bases and at J to 5 bases, leaving 4 bases not matched to a gene. CDR3 residues: CASSLGTGHEQYF. The CDR3 DNA reads TGTGCCAGCAGCCTAGGGACAGGTCACGAGCAGTACTTC.

The chain combines TRBV7-9 with TRBJ2-2; TRBD1 matches 7 bases. The junction had 10 bases not matched to a gene; V was cut back by 1 base and J by 5 bases. This CDR3 is 17 amino acids long. Germline CDR1 SEHNR, CDR2 FQNEAQ (reference sequence). The chain's CDR3 is CASSLDQGWGQTGELFF. The CDR3 DNA sequence: TGTGCCAGCAGCTTAGATCAAGGTTGGGGACAGACCGGGGAGCTGTTTTTT. Full variable domain (remainder filled in from reference TRBV7-9 and TRBJ2-2): DTGVSQNPRHKITKRGQNVTFRCDPISEHNRLYWYRQTLGQGPEFLTYFQNEAQLEKSRLLSDRFSAERPKGSFSTLEIQRTEQGDSAMYLCASSLDQGWGQTGELFFGEGSRLTVL.

The CDR3 sequence is CSARTIGLTGELFF. The CDR3 bases are TGCAGCGCTCGGACTATCGGGCTCACCGGGGAGCTGTTTTTT. The chain combines TRBV29-1 with TRBJ2-2; D is perhaps TRBD2 (6 bases). Germline-derived CDR1 and CDR2 are SQVTM and ANQGSEA. This CDR3 is 14 amino acids long. Trimming stripped 7 bases from V and 4 bases from J, with 16 bases between.

The chain has TRBV6-5 and TRBJ1-6; D possibly corresponds to TRBD1 (6 bases). CDR3 size: 15 residues. Trimming stripped 3 bases from V and 8 bases from J, with 14 bases between. The germline V gene has CDR1 MNHEY and CDR2 SVGAGI. The CDR3 DNA follows: TGTGCCAGCAGTTATGGGAGGGGGTCGGATTCACCCCTCCACTTT. As protein: CASSYGRGSDSPLHF.

This clone occurred a few times. The chain links TRBV2 to TRBJ1-2; 8 bases agree with TRBD1. The CDR3 loop spans 15 amino acids. The trim removed 7 bases at V and 7 bases at J, leaving 14 bases unmatched. The germline gives CDR1 SNHLY, CDR2 FYNNEI. This chain's CDR3 is CASIQEDRARSGYTF. The CDR3 DNA reads TGTGCCAGCATCCAGGAGGACAGGGCGAGAAGTGGCTACACCTTC.

This clone was recorded many times. Within the sample, other DNA sequences also encode this same CDR3. The chain employs TRBV28 and TRBJ1-2, with no clear D. The CDR3 consists of 15 residues. V lost 5 bases and J lost 8, with 21 bases in between. The germline gives CDR1 MDHEN, CDR2 SYDVKM. CDR3 residues: CASSGRRRVGRGYTF. The CDR3 region has the DNA TGTGCCAGCAGTGGACGGAGGAGGGTGGGTCGGGGCTACACCTTC.